A selection of T cell receptor beta chains follows, all from one sample in a study of blood T cell repertoires in COVID-19. Clones were sequenced by immunoSEQ multiplex PCR, and TCRdb holds only the in-frame ones, with some missing. The data contain almost 200,000 clones, approximately 80% of them singletons. The sequencing sample was made of peripheral blood. The origin of the receptors is a man aged 55-75 years with COVID-19, enrolled during active disease. Both conserved end residues are trimmed from each CDR3.

v_call | cdr3_aa
TRBV7-9 | ASSPGAGGSYNEQF
TRBV5-1 | ASSRGQGDTEAF
TRBV2 | ASSELAGGYEQY
TRBV30 | AWARDRGYGYT
TRBV6-1 | ASSESAVPPSHEQY
TRBV5-8 | ASSLIGASEQF
TRBV6-5 | ASSWDRDRGRRAF
TRBV19 | ASSPWGDRYGYT
TRBV15 | ATSRDKSTDTQY
TRBV20-1 | SASFSGVAYEQY
TRBV27 | ASSGAIWTSEQY
TRBV29-1 | SVEQREGPRTGELF
TRBV29-1 | SVVWGHSYEQY
TRBV9 | ASTPTGYTYNEQF
TRBV5-1 | ASSPSGTGTPMNTEAF
TRBV28 | ASTIPGAEAF
TRBV7-2 | ASSLSARGSFVGNTIY
TRBV5-1 | ASSLAWDRVKGYT
TRBV3-1/TRBV3-2 | ASSQDRDRNTGELF
TRBV3-1/TRBV3-2 | ASSPGTTNYGYT
TRBV18 | ASSPTTLRQGNTEAF
TRBV12-5 | ASGLSQTGTGPSPLH